The clone carrying this T cell receptor beta chain was detected a few times. Antigen unknown. Germline CDR1 is MNHEY and CDR2 is SVGAGI. This CDR3 spans 15 amino acids. V was trimmed by 0 bases and J by 6 bases, leaving 12 bases between them. TCRdb passed the RT-PCR reads through MiXCR, listing each CDR3 protein once. Of some 150,000 distinct CDR3 sequences detected, approximately 12% appear once; the ten largest clones hold less than 30%. The data are from a study of response to subunit inactivated influenza vaccine. Broader study findings: Only a handful of new T cells, the authors suggested, are recruited with each seasonal influenza vaccination.

This same sample was also part of a study on T cells expressing NK-cell markers. That study reports: As the method of synthesis, 5'RACE template switching with UMIs yielded TCR beta cDNA. Sorted CD3+CD56+NKG2C+, CD3+CD56+NKG2C- and CD3+CD56-NKG2C+ T cells provided the TCR beta repertoires. HCMV seropositivity characterized most of the eight sequenced donors, and seronegativity one.

The receptor was isolated from a man aged 45-65 years who received an inactivated influenza vaccine. Sequencing used CD8+ T cells sorted from PBMCs, obtained about 11 days after vaccination. The chain recombines TRBV6-5 with TRBJ2-1; TRBD2 might be the D (5 bases). The DNA for the CDR3 is TGTGCCAGCAGTTACTCGAGGCCGGGGTCCAATGAGCAGTTCTTC. Translated: CASSYSRPGSNEQFF.